A selection of T cell receptor beta chains follows, all from one sample in a study of blood T cell repertoires in COVID-19. Sequencing was performed with immunoSEQ multiplex PCR; in TCRdb, only in-frame clones are kept and a portion is missing. The sample lists some 260,000 clones, around nine tenths occurring once. The sequencing input was peripheral blood. The receptors were gathered from a woman in her 70s with COVID-19, enrolled during active disease. The CDR3 runs from the conserved cysteine through the conserved F or W. D genes are given only for firm matches. Not all rows give a size; the values are once, few, many and, for expanded clones, a class.

>TRBJ2-2|TRBV9|-|TRBD2|16
TGTGCCAGCAGCGGAGGACTAGCGGGATATACCGGGGAGCTGTTTTTT
CASSGGLAGYTGELFF
>TRBJ2-7|TRBV5-1|-|TRBD1|14
TGCGCCAGCAGCCCCGTTTTGCAGGGGGCCGAGCAGTACTTC
CASSPVLQGAEQYF
>TRBJ2-1|TRBV5-3|-|TRBD1|19
TGTGCCAGAAGCTTGGGTGGACAGGGGCCAGAATGGCGGGATAATGAGCAGTTCTTC
CARSLGGQGPEWRDNEQFF
>TRBJ2-2|TRBV7-2|-|TRBD2|14
TGTGCCAGCAGCCCTAGCGGGAACACCGGGGAGCTGTTTTTT
CASSPSGNTGELFF
>TRBJ1-2|TRBV6-5|-|-|15
TGTGCCAGCAGTAAACGGCGGGGAGGAGGCTATGGCTACACCTTC
CASSKRRGGGYGYTF
>TRBJ1-1|TRBV7-2|-|-|13
TGTGCCAGCAGCTTAGGCGCGTACACTGAAGCTTTCTTT
CASSLGAYTEAFF
>TRBJ2-7|TRBV5-1|-|-|15
TGCGCCAGCAGCTTGGTTAGTCAAGCGGGCTACGAGCAGTACTTC
CASSLVSQAGYEQYF
>TRBJ1-2|TRBV30|-|-|12
TGTGCCTGGATGTCAGGGATTTCTGGCTACACCTTC
CAWMSGISGYTF
>TRBJ2-2|TRBV7-3|-|-|16
TGTGCCAGCAGTTTTAGTGGAGGGGCGGGCACCGGGGAGCTGTTTTTT
CASSFSGGAGTGELFF
>TRBJ1-4|TRBV29-1|-|TRBD1|16
TGCAGCGTAACCGGGACAGGGGGCGCGGCTAATGAAAAACTGTTTTTT
CSVTGTGGAANEKLFF
>TRBJ2-1|TRBV6-4|-|TRBD2|18
TGTGCCAGCAGTCCATTCCCGGGACTAGCGGGGGCTTACAATGAGCAGTTCTTC
CASSPFPGLAGAYNEQFF
>TRBJ1-2|TRBV6-1|-|-|14
TGTGCCAGCAGTGAAGCCTTCAGTGCCTGGGGCTACACCTTC
CASSEAFSAWGYTF
>TRBJ1-3|TRBV2|-|-|13
TGTGCCAGCAGTGTAAAAATGTCAGGGATTATATATTTT
CASSVKMSGIIYF
>TRBJ1-4|TRBV19|-|TRBD1|14
TGTGCCAGTAACCCGGGACAGGGGCCTGAAAAACTGTTTTTT
CASNPGQGPEKLFF
>TRBJ2-1|TRBV4-1|-|-|11
TGCGCCAGCAGCCAACACTATGAGCAGTTCTTC
CASSQHYEQFF
>TRBJ2-3|TRBV28|-|TRBD1|16
TGTGCCAGCAGTCTCTGGGGACAGGGAACAGCGGATACGCAGTATTTT
CASSLWGQGTADTQYF
>TRBJ2-3|TRBV29-1|-|-|12
TGCAGCGTTGAAATCCCGGGGGATACGCAGTATTTT
CSVEIPGDTQYF
>TRBJ2-2|TRBV5-6|-|TRBD1|14
TGTGCCAGCAGCTGGACAGGGCTTACCGGGGAGCTGTTTTTT
CASSWTGLTGELFF
>TRBJ1-2|TRBV27|-|-|15
TGTGCCACCTTCTTACTCCTAGGGGTGATCTGTGGCTACACCTTC
CATFLLLGVICGYTF
>TRBJ2-7|TRBV5-6|-|-|16
TGTGCCAGCAGCCGACTCTCAGCGGGTGGTTCCTACGAGCAGTACTTC
CASSRLSAGGSYEQYF
>TRBJ1-1|TRBV27|-|-|15
TGTGCCAGCAGTTTCCTCCCTGGACAGTACACTGAAGCTTTCTTT
CASSFLPGQYTEAFF
>TRBJ1-2|TRBV24-1|-|-|17
TGTGCCACCAGTGACTCCCCTTCAGGGAGGGGATTCTATGGCTACACCTTC
CATSDSPSGRGFYGYTF
>TRBJ1-2|TRBV6-6|once|TRBD1|13
TGTGCCAGCATCTCTAGACAGGGTAACGGCTACACCTTC
CASISRQGNGYTF
>TRBJ2-7|TRBV11-2|-|-|18
TGTGCCAGCAGCTTAGCCGGTTGGGCGCGGGACAGAAACTACGAGCAGTACTTC
CASSLAGWARDRNYEQYF
>TRBJ1-1|TRBV28|-|TRBD1|12
TGTGCCAGCAGTTCACACAGGGGGCGAGCTTTCTTT
CASSSHRGRAFF
>TRBJ1-5|TRBV3-1/TRBV3-2|once|-|14
TGTGCCAGCAGTGCAGAGGGAAGCAATCAGCCCCAGCATTTT
CASSAEGSNQPQHF
>TRBJ2-7|TRBV20-1|-|-|11
TGCAGTGCTAGTCAGGGCTACGAGCAGTACTTC
CSASQGYEQYF
>TRBJ1-2|TRBV21-1|-|-|13
TGTGCCAGCAGCGCTCACCACTTTGGTGGCTACACCTTC
CASSAHHFGGYTF
>TRBJ2-7|TRBV28|medium-sized|-|15
TGTGCCAGCAGTTTACGCCCTACGATAATGAACGAGCAGTACTTC
CASSLRPTIMNEQYF
>TRBJ2-7|TRBV28|-|TRBD2|16
TGTGCCAGCAGTCCAACCCGACTAGCGGGAACCCACGAGCAGTACTTC
CASSPTRLAGTHEQYF
>TRBJ2-3|TRBV3-1/TRBV3-2|-|-|14
TGTGCCAGCAGCCAAGATTCCCGGGGGGATACGCAGTATTTT
CASSQDSRGDTQYF
>TRBJ2-6|TRBV10-3|-|TRBD1|17
TGTGCCATCAGTGGGCGGACAGGGGGCCCTGGGGCCAACGTCCTGACTTTC
CAISGRTGGPGANVLTF
>TRBJ2-3|TRBV6-1|-|TRBD2|16
TGTGCCAGCAGTGAATCCCCTAGCGGAAGCACAGATACGCAGTATTTT
CASSESPSGSTDTQYF
>TRBJ2-3|TRBV3-1/TRBV3-2|-|-|13
TGTGCCAGCAGCCAACTTAGCACAGATACGCAGTATTTT
CASSQLSTDTQYF
>TRBJ2-1|TRBV18|-|TRBD2|16
TGTGCCAGCTCACTTGGACTAGAATCAGCCTACAATGAGCAGTTCTTC
CASSLGLESAYNEQFF
>TRBJ1-2|TRBV19|-|TRBD1|16
TGTGCCAGTAAACCGGGACAGGGGTCGGCTAACTATGGCTACACCTTC
CASKPGQGSANYGYTF
>TRBJ1-1|TRBV19|once|-|14
TGTGCCAGTAGTATTTATCAGCGGAACACTGAAGCTTTCTTT
CASSIYQRNTEAFF
>TRBJ1-2|TRBV6-1|-|-|14
TGTGCCAGCAGTGAAGCAGGGGTTACCTATGGCTACACCTTC
CASSEAGVTYGYTF
>TRBJ1-1|TRBV28|-|TRBD1|14
TGTGCCAGCAGCGAGACAGGGAGAAACACTGAAGCTTTCTTT
CASSETGRNTEAFF
>TRBJ2-7|TRBV16|-|-|15
TGTGCCAGCAGCCAATTTACGGACAGCTCCTACGAGCAGTACTTC
CASSQFTDSSYEQYF
>TRBJ1-5|TRBV7-9|-|-|13
TGTGCCAGCAGCACTTTGAGCAATCAGCCCCAGCATTTT
CASSTLSNQPQHF